This TCR beta chain was sequenced during a study of early T cells in non-severe SARS-CoV-2 infection. Background on the study: Sequencing of bulk RNA from unsorted whole blood was done, without chain pairing.

Study findings and constraints: Database matching using VDJdb favored anti-spike CD8 responses, with private and CD4 specificities left missing.

Trimming pared 5 bases from V and 4 bases from J, leaving 17 bases between. The V gene's germline CDR1 is SQVTM and CDR2 ANQGSEA. The CDR3 totals 14 residues. As for this clonotype: Its target is unknown.

TCRdb itself ran the 5' RACE reads through MiXCR, one entry per CDR3 protein. The sample contains over 70,000 distinct CDR3 sequences, around 13% of which appear only once. The TCR originated in an adult who was a healthcare worker with PCR-confirmed SARS-CoV-2 infection or an uninfected control (not recorded which). The material was whole blood, obtained at baseline. The chain couples TRBV29-1 to TRBJ2-5, with D unclear. Here the CDR3 DNA reads TGCAGCGTTTCACTACCCTCCCAGAGAGAGACCCAGTACTTC. Protein sequence: CSVSLPSQRETQYF.